The 18 T cell receptor beta chains in this list originate from one sample, sequenced in a study of beta chain features in type 1 diabetes. As every portion of the isolated RNA was reverse transcribed, the sequencing read expressed TCRB transcripts. The assay was immunoSEQ multiplex PCR, and TCRdb's table has in-frame clones only and misses some. The profile shows fewer than 350,000 clones, around a fifth of them singletons. Sequenced material: naive CD4+ T cells from blood. The receptors shown here come from a woman aged 18-29 years in good health.

V is TRBV2 and J is TRBJ2-5; D is unresolved. Germline assignment: CDR1 SNHLY and CDR2 FYNNEI. V lost 8 bases and J lost 5, with 6 bases in between. The CDR3 contains 10 residues. In DNA, the CDR3 is TGTGCCAGCTCGGAGGAGACCCAGTACTTC. Translated, it gives CASSEETQYF.

CDR3 loop: CASSPRQTTNEKLFF. As DNA, the CDR3 is TGTGCCAGCAGCCCGCGACAGACAACTAATGAAAAACTGTTTTTT. The rearrangement joins TRBV4-2 to TRBJ1-4, with D perhaps TRBD1 (5 bases). In germline, CDR1 is LGHNA, CDR2 YNFKEQ. This CDR3 comprises 15 residues. The V gene lost 4 bases and the J gene lost 0 bases, with 9 bases spanning the gap.

This chain connects TRBV7-2 to TRBJ1-3; TRBD1 might be the D (6 bases). Looked up from germline, CDR1 is SGHTA and CDR2 is FQGNSA. Trimming left V 5 bases short and J 2 bases short, with 10 bases between. The CDR3 totals 14 residues. The CDR3 DNA reads as TGTGCCAGCAGCCAGGGGTACACTGGAAACACCATATATTTT. This translates into CASSQGYTGNTIYF.

The rearrangement links TRBV4-3 to TRBJ2-2; TRBD2 matches at 13 bases. This CDR3 contains 17 residues. V lost 4 bases, J lost 6 bases, and 8 bases stayed unmatched. Germline V gives CDR1 LGHNA, CDR2 YSLEER. DNA of the CDR3: TGCGCCAGCAGCCGCCGGGGACTAGCGGGGAAAGCCGGGGAGCTGTTTTTT. The encoded protein is CASSRRGLAGKAGELFF.

This clone has more than one count but fewer than ten. This chain uses TRBV30 with TRBJ1-2; 7 bases agree with TRBD1. Germline CDR1 GTSNPN, CDR2 SVGIG (reference sequence). This CDR3 spans 12 amino acids. The CDR3: CAGTGTVGGYTF. The CDR3 DNA reads as TGTGCGGGAACGGGGACAGTGGGAGGCTACACCTTC.

The chain has TRBV7-9 and TRBJ1-2; the match to TRBD1 covers 12 bases. The V segment lost 5 bases and the J segment 3 bases; nucleotides outside the gene matches: 7. The CDR3 totals 16 residues. Germline assignment: CDR1 SEHNR and CDR2 FQNEAQ (reference sequence). DNA for the CDR3: TGTGCCAGCAGCACTACCGGGACAGGGGGCTACTATGGCTACACCTTC. Protein: CASSTTGTGGYYGYTF.

V usage is TRBV19 and J usage is TRBJ2-1; D is possibly TRBD2 (6 bases). Trimming took off 5 bases at V and 4 bases at J, with 18 bases between the two ends. This CDR3 has 16 amino acids. The germline V gene has CDR1 LNHDA and CDR2 SQIVND (reference sequence). This CDR3 is CASSSRGTAGYNEQFF. The CDR3 bases are TGTGCCAGTAGTTCTAGAGGAACGGCGGGGTACAATGAGCAGTTCTTC.

In this sample, this clone turned up a few times. The chain recombines TRBV4-1 with TRBJ1-2; 9 nucleotides line up with TRBD1. Germline V gene data show CDR1 as MGHRA and CDR2 as YSYEKL. After removal of 3 bases from V and 2 bases from J, the junction contained 7 bases not matched to a gene. The CDR3 is 16 residues long. The chain's CDR3 is CASSQGTGPLNYGYTF. The CDR3, as DNA: TGCGCCAGCAGCCAGGGGACAGGGCCCCTAAACTATGGCTACACCTTC.

In this sample, this clone turned up a few times. J is TRBJ2-5 and V is TRBV29-1, with D uncertain. Germline assignment: CDR1 SQVTM and CDR2 ANQGSEA. Trimming pared 3 bases from V and 4 bases from J, leaving 9 bases between. The CDR3 covers 12 residues. DNA for the CDR3: TGCAGCGTTGACCGCGTTGCAGAGACCCAGTACTTC. Translated, it gives CSVDRVAETQYF.

This clone was seen a few times. The rearrangement uses TRBV2 and TRBJ1-2; possible D gene TRBD1, 5 bases. CDR3 size: 11 residues. With 7 bases removed from V and 7 bases from J, the gap between germline ends came to 10 bases. Germline V gene lookup returns CDR1 SNHLY and CDR2 FYNNEI. The CDR3 nucleotides are TGTGCCAGCACACCAAGGGGTGGCTACACCTTC. This encodes CASTPRGGYTF. Drawing the rest from reference TRBV2 and TRBJ1-2, the complete variable domain is EPEVTQTPSHQVTQMGQEVILRCVPISNHLYFYWYRQILGQKVEFLVSFYNNEISEKSEIFDDQFSVERPDGSNFTLKIRSTKLEDSAMYFCASTPRGGYTFGSGTRLTVV.

This clone came up a few times. This rearrangement joins TRBV28 to TRBJ2-1; D gene unclear. Trimming pared 2 bases from V and 2 bases from J, leaving 4 bases between. Germline V gene data show CDR1 as MDHEN and CDR2 as SYDVKM. The CDR3 covers 13 residues. Here the CDR3 reads CASSLTAYNEQFF. The CDR3 nucleotides read TGTGCCAGCAGTTTAACAGCCTACAATGAGCAGTTCTTC.

This clone has only a few counts. This rearrangement joins TRBV6-5 to TRBJ2-1; D unclear. CDR1 is MNHEY and CDR2 is SVGAGI in the germline V gene. The CDR3 has 15 amino acids. The V end was cut by 0 bases, the J end by 8 bases, with 14 bases between. The CDR3 spells CASSYSGTPADEQFF. The CDR3 DNA reads TGTGCCAGCAGTTACTCCGGTACCCCCGCCGATGAGCAGTTCTTC.

The sample holds one count of this clone. The chain combines TRBV5-1 with TRBJ2-5; D gene unclear. The CDR3 consists of 14 residues. Germline CDR1 is SGHRS and CDR2 is YFSETQ. Between the trimmed V and J ends, which lost 0 bases and 5 bases, there was a span of 11 bases. This CDR3 reads CASSLDLPFETQYF. The CDR3 DNA follows: TGCGCCAGCAGCTTGGACCTACCCTTTGAGACCCAGTACTTC.

The chain links TRBV18 to TRBJ2-2; D may be TRBD2 (5 bases). Trimming left V 4 bases short and J 0 bases short, with 12 bases between. The CDR3 extends over 16 amino acids. From germline, CDR1 is KGHSH and CDR2 LQKENI. In DNA, the CDR3 is TGTGCCAGCTCACACGGGGATAGGTCGAACACCGGGGAGCTGTTTTTT. Translation: CASSHGDRSNTGELFF.

The sample holds a few counts of this clone. The chain combines TRBV15 with TRBJ2-7; 8 nucleotides match TRBD1. This CDR3 has 14 residues. The ends lost 5 bases at V and 3 bases at J; junction bases unmatched: 6. Germline CDR1 reads LNHNV; CDR2 reads YYDKDF (reference sequence). CDR3 bases: TGTGCCACCAGCCTCCGGACAGGGAGCTACGAGCAGTACTTC. Translated: CATSLRTGSYEQYF.

There are a few counts of this clone. Written as DNA, the CDR3 is TGCGCCAGCCATGACTCTGCCAATCAGCCCCAGCATTTT. This codes for CASHDSANQPQHF. The chain has TRBV5-1 and TRBJ1-5; no clear D. The germline V and J ends were trimmed by 7 bases and 3 bases, with 11 bases remaining between them. In germline, CDR1 is SGHRS, CDR2 YFSETQ. The CDR3 length is 13 residues.

This clone was counted a few times. J is TRBJ1-2 and V is TRBV14; D not resolved. Per the germline V gene, CDR1 is SGHDN and CDR2 is FVKESK. The CDR3 has 13 amino acids. Trimming pared 4 bases from V and 7 bases from J, leaving 13 bases between. Here the CDR3 reads CASSPRVRGGYTF. CDR3 bases: TGTGCCAGCAGCCCCCGAGTAAGAGGTGGCTACACCTTC.

This clone was detected a few times. CDR3 loop: CASGGTGLQETQYF. In DNA, the CDR3 is TGCGCCAGCGGGGGGACAGGCCTCCAAGAGACCCAGTACTTC. The chain employs TRBV5-1 and TRBJ2-5, with 8 bases identical to TRBD1. Germline CDR1 SGHRS, CDR2 YFSETQ. Losses at the gene ends were 7 bases for V and 1 base for J; bases not matched to a gene: 6. CDR3 length equals 14 residues.